This paragraph reports one T cell receptor beta chain. Produced via immunoSEQ multiplex PCR; TCRdb's table is partial and in-frame only. Of tens of thousands of clones detected, 70% to 90% appear once; the ten largest clones hold under 2.5%. The data stem from a study of control samples from healthy donors and cancer patients. CDR3 size: 15 residues. The V gene's germline CDR1 is MRHNA and CDR2 SNTAGT. The V and J ends lost 5 bases and 6 bases, in that order; junction bases with no gene match: 7. The sequenced material came from PBMCs. This sequence originates from a woman aged 60-75 years with head and neck cancer. This rearrangement joins TRBV6-4 to TRBJ2-3, with TRBD2 matching 11 bases. CDR3 residues: CASSNLAGGSDTQYF. CDR3 DNA: TGTGCCAGCAGTAACCTAGCGGGAGGCTCGGATACGCAGTATTTT.